The 8 T cell receptor beta chains presented below share a single source sample, sequenced in a study of identical twins. TCRdb re-derived calls from the 5' RACE reads in MiXCR, one entry per CDR3 protein. This sample has some 200,000 distinct CDR3 sequences, with under 10% found just once. These data also featured in a second study, about yellow fever vaccine responses in identical twins.

Sequenced input: memory (CD45RO+) T cells sorted from blood. The source of these receptors is a woman between 18 and 29 years old in good health.

This rearrangement joins TRBV12-3 or TRBV12-4 to TRBJ1-1; a weak D match, TRBD1 (6 bases). The CDR3 is 13 residues long. With 8 bases removed from V and 6 bases from J, the gap between germline ends came to 16 bases. CDR3 residues: CASDCPGAAEAFF. Written as DNA, the CDR3 is TGTGCCAGCGATTGCCCGGGGGCAGCTGAAGCTTTCTTT.

J is TRBJ2-7 and V is TRBV19; TRBD2 matches at 7 bases. Looked up from germline, CDR1 is LNHDA and CDR2 is SQIVND (reference sequence). V lost 5 bases and J lost 3; bases outside the gene matches: 10. The CDR3 has 15 amino acids. Written as DNA, the CDR3 is TGTGCCAGTAGTCCTCGGGGCAGCGGGGTCTACGAGCAGTACTTC. Translating gives CASSPRGSGVYEQYF.

J is TRBJ2-1 and V is TRBV5-6, with D maybe TRBD1 (5 bases). Deletions cut 0 bases from V and 9 bases from J, with 16 bases between. CDR3 length: 15 residues. Germline V gene sequence: CDR1 SGHDT, CDR2 YYEEEE. CDR3 loop: CASSLEGILLSEQFF. The CDR3 bases are TGTGCCAGCAGCTTGGAGGGGATCCTACTTAGTGAGCAGTTCTTC.

J is TRBJ1-1 and V is TRBV25-1; perhaps TRBD1 as D (5 bases). Trimming took 4 bases from V and 2 from J, leaving 11 bases between them. The CDR3 sequence is 14 residues long. CDR1 MGHDK and CDR2 SYGVNS come from the germline V gene. The CDR3 region is CASSGGAYNTEAFF. CDR3 sequence (DNA): TGTGCCAGCAGTGGCGGGGCTTATAACACTGAAGCTTTCTTT.

This clonotype has just a few counts. The chain carries TRBV3-1 and TRBJ2-2; a possible D gene is TRBD1 (5 bases). Germline loops: CDR1 LGHDT, CDR2 YNNKEL (reference sequence). V was pared by 6 bases and J by 1 base, with 9 bases between. There are 14 residues in the CDR3. The CDR3 spells CASRPDMNTGELFF. In DNA, the CDR3 is TGTGCCAGCAGACCGGACATGAACACCGGGGAGCTGTTTTTT.

The chain uses TRBV12-3 or TRBV12-4 and TRBJ2-3; D is possibly TRBD1 (6 bases). Trimming left V 4 bases short and J 4 bases short, with 6 bases between. The CDR3 extends over 12 amino acids. The CDR3 DNA reads TGTGCCAGCAGTTACAGGGCAGATACGCAGTATTTT. Encoded protein: CASSYRADTQYF.

This clonotype was detected ten times or more. The J gene is TRBJ2-5, the V gene TRBV29-1, with 8 bases lining up with TRBD2. Germline loops: CDR1 SQVTM, CDR2 ANQGSEA. The CDR3 runs to 14 residues. The trim removed 2 bases at V and 4 bases at J, leaving 6 bases unmatched. The CDR3 bases are TGCAGCGTTGAATGGGGCAGCGGGGGAGAGACCCAGTACTTC. Protein: CSVEWGSGGETQYF.

This clonotype turned up a few times. The chain couples TRBV7-9 to TRBJ2-2, with D maybe TRBD1 (5 bases). Germline loops: CDR1 SEHNR, CDR2 FQNEAQ (reference sequence). The CDR3 consists of 17 residues. The V gene lost 0 bases and the J gene lost 0 bases, with 11 bases spanning the gap. CDR3 nucleotides: TGTGCCAGCAGCTTAGCGTTGGGGCAGTCGAACACCGGGGAGCTGTTTTTT. Its protein is CASSLALGQSNTGELFF.